What follows is one T cell receptor (beta chain) and its context. Only a few counts were recorded for this clonotype. The clone's antigen remains unknown. Per-nucleotide qualities are absent, and no much larger clonotype sits a single base away. This entry belongs to a study of post-analysis software for immune sequencing data (dated by TCRdb to about 2015). For the study in its entirety: Relapsing-remitting, secondary progressive and progressive-relapsing multiple sclerosis were recorded as disease courses, and subtype annotation was lacking for some patients. The patient repertoires were compared against more than 10 previously published healthy control repertoires obtained from donors aged roughly 6 to 25 years. A subset of samples was prepared in parallel using single-end sample barcoding, then pooled and co-amplified after Illumina adapter ligation.

Overall study results and their limits: The multiple sclerosis patient group was slightly younger than the control group. Patients showed significantly higher frequencies than controls for about 5 TRBV segments, among them TRBV5-6, TRBV5-1 and TRBV20-1. Strong co-clustering of samples prepared in the same batch was shown by direct clustering with F measure, prompting a batch-effect correction. Significantly lower normalized Chao1 diversity was found in multiple sclerosis patients than in controls, suggesting substantial peripheral T-cell clonal expansion.

TCR beta repertoires were profiled from peripheral blood of under 15 young patients with multiple sclerosis to demonstrate the VDJtools post-analysis software. Multiple sclerosis patients were children and adolescents aged about 6 to 16 years. Ends trimmed: V by 6 bases, J by 5 bases; bases unmatched to a gene: 10. Based on the germline V gene (reference sequence), the CDR1 and CDR2 sequences are DFQATT and SNEGSKA. The CDR3 contains 15 residues, cysteine and phenylalanine counted. The entry retains the CDR3 DNA only, 45 bases that are in frame from base 1. Library generation was performed with PCR. Sequencer: Illumina HiSeq 2500. To reduce PCR and sequencing biases, unique molecular identifiers were incorporated into the TCR beta cDNA libraries. Roughly 0.5 million cDNA molecules were obtained per 1 to 10 million input T cells, so each molecule approximated one T cell. Patient libraries were prepared and sequenced with the same protocol used for the earlier healthy control dataset. Within a given batch, samples were prepared together, multiplexed and sequenced on the same HiSeq lane. On the study's bioinformatics: Raw barcoded reads were processed with MIGEC, discarding single-read molecular identifier groups before consensus assembly and CDR3 extraction. VDJtools was used for post-analysis of the clonotype tables, with diversity normalized by down-sampling every dataset to the smallest sample size. In repertoire overlap clustering, CDR3 amino acid sequences, but not nucleotide sequences, were matched to correct batch-related cross-sample contamination. TCRdb applied fastp at Q25 and MiXCR to the public reads, then kept only in-frame beta chains. Every entry covers one CDR3 protein and lists the most common genes and DNA from its rows. TCRdb assigned the V and J calls; the authors' analysis was not used. The sample table lists roughly 410,000 distinct CDR3 sequences, roughly 30% of them with a count of one. The top ten clonotypes cover around an eighth of the sample.

What was sequenced was blood. The V and J genes are TRBV20-1 and TRBJ1-4; 9 bases in between match TRBD1. This TCR came from a girl under 18 with multiple sclerosis. CDR3 protein: CSAKTPGQGNEKLFF. The nucleotide sequence is given as TGCAGTGCCAAAACACCGGGACAGGGCAATGAAAAACTGTTTTTT.